A single sample is the source of the 20 T cell receptor beta chains below, sequenced in a study of cytomegalovirus exposure and HLA in healthy donors. PCR primers comprised 60 Vbeta and 13 Jbeta primers. Data came from immunoSEQ multiplex PCR; TCRdb stores just in-frame clones and leaves some out. The table records 100,000 to 150,000 clones, 74% of them present only once. Sample: PBMCs. These TCRs come from a woman between 45 and 60 years old in good health and CMV-seropositive.

The V call is TRBV9, the J call TRBJ2-1, with 8 bases aligning to TRBD2. The germline CDR1 and CDR2 sequences are SGDLS and YYNGEE. This CDR3 is built from 14 residues. Trimming removed 3 bases from V and 9 bases from J; junction bases left unmatched: 8. The CDR3 reads CASSATGLAREQFF. CDR3 coding DNA: TGTGCCAGCAGCGCCACAGGACTAGCCCGTGAGCAGTTCTTC.

Note on this clone: Other DNA sequences in this specimen translate into the identical CDR3. The chain is built from TRBV7-9 and TRBJ2-7; the D gene is possibly TRBD1 (6 bases). V dropped 2 bases and J dropped 0 bases, with 8 bases sitting between them. Germline V lookup: CDR1 SEHNR, CDR2 FQNEAQ (reference sequence). CDR3 size: 14 residues. CDR3 in amino acids: CASSLQGSSYEQYF. The DNA for the CDR3 is TGTGCCAGCAGCTTACAGGGGTCCTCCTACGAGCAGTACTTC. Full variable domain (missing parts from reference TRBV7-9 and TRBJ2-7): DTGVSQNPRHKITKRGQNVTFRCDPISEHNRLYWYRQTLGQGPEFLTYFQNEAQLEKSRLLSDRFSAERPKGSFSTLEIQRTEQGDSAMYLCASSLQGSSYEQYFGPGTRLTVT.

The J gene is TRBJ1-1, the V gene TRBV11-2; 7 bases are a match to TRBD1. With 1 base clipped from V and 8 bases from J, the junction kept 10 bases outside the gene matches. This CDR3 contains 15 residues. Germline V gene lookup returns CDR1 SGHAT and CDR2 FQNNGV. The CDR3 DNA reads TGTGCCAGCAGCTTAGGCCAGGGGGTTTTCATCGAAGCTTTCTTT. Amino acid sequence: CASSLGQGVFIEAFF.

The gene calls are TRBV10-3 and TRBJ2-1; 9 bases are shared with TRBD2. The V segment lost 4 bases and the J segment 4 bases; nucleotides outside the gene matches: 14. Germline V lookup: CDR1 ENHRY, CDR2 SYGVKD. CDR3 size: 18 residues. The CDR3 nucleotides are TGTGCCATCAGTGCACTCCCCGGGCGGGGGGGTAATTACAATGAGCAGTTCTTC. Translating gives CAISALPGRGGNYNEQFF.

The chain combines TRBV6-1 with TRBJ2-5, with 9 bases matching TRBD1. The J call could be wrong; TRBJ2-7 is a better fit for the DNA end. The CDR3 consists of 14 residues. Germline CDR1 and CDR2: MNHNS and SASEGT. The DNA for the CDR3 is TGTGCCAGCACCGGGACAGGGCTCTCCTACGAGCAGTACTTC. The encoded protein is CASTGTGLSYEQYF.

The chain joins TRBV13 to TRBJ2-7; a possible D gene is TRBD2 (5 bases). V gave up 4 bases and J gave up 7 bases, with 11 bases separating them. In germline, CDR1 is PRHDT, CDR2 FYEKMQ (reference sequence). This CDR3 is built from 12 residues. This CDR3 reads CASSSRSGEQYF. The CDR3 bases are TGTGCCAGCAGCTCTCGATCGGGGGAGCAGTACTTC.

This chain connects TRBV5-1 to TRBJ2-5; D call uncertain. The DNA matches TRBJ2-7 better at its end, which makes the J call doubtful. This CDR3 comprises 13 residues. Germline CDR1 is SGHRS and CDR2 is YFSETQ. The CDR3 DNA sequence: TGCGCCAGCAGCTTTGCCGCTTTCTACGAGCAGTACTTC. Translating it yields CASSFAAFYEQYF.

V gene TRBV5-1 combines with J gene TRBJ1-2, with a weak D call TRBD1 (6 bases). Germline lookup yields CDR1 SGHRS and CDR2 YFSETQ. V was clipped by 1 base and J by 4 bases, with 11 bases between them. The CDR3 is 14 amino acids. The CDR3 sequence is CASSLTGQGYGYTF. CDR3 DNA: TGCGCCAGCAGCTTGACAGGGCAGGGCTATGGCTACACCTTC.

The V call is TRBV5-1, the J call TRBJ2-2; D may be TRBD2 (5 bases). This CDR3 has 15 residues. Trimming cost V 4 bases and J 6 bases, with 16 bases left between them. Germline assignment: CDR1 SGHRS and CDR2 YFSETQ. The CDR3 DNA sequence: TGCGCCAGCAGCCTCGGGGTAGCGCCCGCCGGGGAGCTGTTTTTT. Its protein product is CASSLGVAPAGELFF.

This clone was seen a few times. This chain uses TRBV6-5 with TRBJ1-2; D not certain. The germline V gene has CDR1 MNHEY and CDR2 SVGAGI. The CDR3 runs to 11 residues. Trimming cost V 7 bases and J 6 bases, with 9 bases left between them. Written as DNA, the CDR3 is TGTGCCAGCAACTCGGGAGATGGCTACACCTTC. Protein: CASNSGDGYTF.

In its sample, this clone was seen a few times. The CDR3 DNA reads TGTGCCAGCAGAAGTACCGGGACGGGGGTCTATGGCTACACCTTC. It codes for CASRSTGTGVYGYTF. The gene calls are TRBV28 and TRBJ1-2; maybe TRBD1 (5 bases). CDR1 is MDHEN and CDR2 is SYDVKM in the germline V gene. The germline V and J ends were trimmed by 6 bases and 4 bases, with 18 bases remaining between them. The length of the CDR3 is 15 residues.

This chain connects TRBV6-1 to TRBJ1-6, with 10 nucleotides matching TRBD1. Per germline, CDR1 MNHNS and CDR2 SASEGT. V lost 6 bases, J lost 10 bases, and 9 bases stayed unmatched. The CDR3 is 15 amino acids. CDR3 DNA: TGTGCCAGCAGACCCGACAGGGGGCAAGGATCACCCCTCCACTTT. It translates to CASRPDRGQGSPLHF.

The rearrangement uses TRBV9 and TRBJ2-1; 9 bases fit TRBD2. V gave up 5 bases and J gave up 4 bases; unmatched junction bases: 4. Germline V gives CDR1 SGDLS, CDR2 YYNGEE. The CDR3 loop spans 14 amino acids. For the CDR3, the DNA is TGTGCCAGCAGTCGCGGGGGGGGATACAATGAGCAGTTCTTC. Residues: CASSRGGGYNEQFF.

V and J are TRBV11-2 and TRBJ2-3, with D hard to call. Germline CDR1 reads SGHAT; CDR2 reads FQNNGV. This CDR3 is 17 amino acids long. V was trimmed by 3 bases and J by 0 bases, leaving 16 bases between them. In nucleotides, the CDR3 is TGTGCCAGCAGCTTCTCCCCCTCGTGGCGGAGCACAGATACGCAGTATTTT. Translating it yields CASSFSPSWRSTDTQYF.

The V call is TRBV7-3, the J call TRBJ2-5; D unresolved. From germline, CDR1 is SGHTA and CDR2 FQGTGA. The CDR3 consists of 14 residues. The ends were cut back, 1 base at V and 4 bases at J, with 10 bases in the middle. CDR3 bases: TGTGCCAGCAGCTTAATACCCGGGTTAGAGACCCAGTACTTC. Its protein product is CASSLIPGLETQYF.

This clone showed up just once. The V gene is TRBV6-5, the J gene TRBJ2-7, with D possibly being TRBD2 (6 bases). Trimming stripped 5 bases from V and 7 bases from J, with 15 bases between. CDR1 is MNHEY and CDR2 is SVGAGI in the germline V gene. The CDR3 extends over 13 amino acids. In DNA, the CDR3 is TGTGCCAGCAGTGCTCCGGGACTCCCTGAGCAGTACTTC. Its protein is CASSAPGLPEQYF.

V and J are TRBV12-5 and TRBJ2-7; possible D gene TRBD1, 5 bases. Deletions cut 7 bases from V and 0 bases from J, with 13 bases between. The CDR3 sequence is 14 residues long. Germline V CDR1 and CDR2: LGHNT, FRNRAP. CDR3 in amino acids: CASARWGLSYEQYF. The CDR3 DNA follows: TGTGCTAGTGCCCGTTGGGGCCTCTCCTACGAGCAGTACTTC.

The genes are TRBV27 and TRBJ1-5, with D possibly matching TRBD1 (5 bases). Germline-derived CDR1 and CDR2 are MNHEY and SMNVEV (reference sequence). The CDR3 totals 13 residues. Trimming shortened V by 8 bases and J by 6 bases, and 14 bases separated the two germline ends. In nucleotides, the CDR3 is TGTGCCAGCTCTTGGGGGGGGAGTCAGCCCCAGCATTTT. It codes for CASSWGGSQPQHF.

This rearrangement joins TRBV27 to TRBJ2-5; weak D call: TRBD1 (5 bases). Germline CDR1 is MNHEY and CDR2 is SMNVEV (reference sequence). The CDR3 has 15 amino acids. Trimming removed 3 bases at V and 0 bases at J, with 11 bases between. CDR3: CASSFLDKYQETQYF. CDR3 in DNA: TGTGCCAGCAGTTTCCTGGACAAGTACCAAGAGACCCAGTACTTC.

This clone was detected once. This sequence joins TRBV6-5 and TRBJ1-2, with unresolved D. CDR1 and CDR2 (germline): MNHEY, SVGAGI. Trimming stripped 0 bases from V and 10 bases from J, with 15 bases between. The CDR3 sequence is 14 residues long. CDR3 bases: TGTGCCAGCAGTTACTCGCGGGCTGGGAAGGACTACACCTTC. Translating gives CASSYSRAGKDYTF.